These T cell receptor beta chains were read from a single sample in a study of CD8+ T cells in alopecia areata. Using immunoSEQ multiplex PCR, the repertoire was profiled, and TCRdb retains in-frame clones only, with some absent. The sample holds some 150,000 clones, less than 75% seen once. Source: CD4+ T cells sorted from blood, taken at roughly week 58, from a patient treated with tofacitinib. These receptors were collected from a human donor with alopecia areata. Each CDR3 is given with its conserved first and last residue. The D gene is left open where the match is weak. The size of a clone is reported for some rows only, either as once, few or many, or as a class for expanded clones.

abundance: .
d_gene: .
v_gene: TRBV30
j_gene: TRBJ2-1
CDR3aa: CAWSHVAGWQFF
CDR3nt: TGTGCCTGGAGTCACGTCGCGGGGTGGCAGTTCTTC

abundance: .
d_gene: .
v_gene: TRBV30
j_gene: TRBJ2-7
CDR3aa: CAWNIDPTYEQYF
CDR3nt: TGTGCCTGGAATATCGACCCTACCTACGAGCAGTACTTC

abundance: .
d_gene: .
v_gene: TRBV27
j_gene: TRBJ1-5
CDR3aa: CASSTRGGRNQPQHF
CDR3nt: TGTGCCAGCAGTACACGGGGGGGGAGAAATCAGCCCCAGCATTTT

abundance: .
d_gene: .
v_gene: TRBV6-5
j_gene: TRBJ1-2
CDR3aa: CASSGDGYGYTF
CDR3nt: TGTGCCAGCAGCGGGGACGGCTATGGCTACACCTTC

abundance: .
d_gene: .
v_gene: TRBV30
j_gene: TRBJ2-5
CDR3aa: CAWSVLGVQETQYF
CDR3nt: TGTGCCTGGAGTGTGTTGGGGGTACAAGAGACCCAGTACTTC

abundance: .
d_gene: .
v_gene: TRBV7-9
j_gene: TRBJ2-3
CDR3aa: CASSLGHDDGYTQYF
CDR3nt: TGTGCCAGCAGCTTAGGCCATGATGACGGGTATACGCAGTATTTT

abundance: .
d_gene: .
v_gene: TRBV7-3
j_gene: TRBJ1-6
CDR3aa: CASSLIGGRSSPLHF
CDR3nt: TGTGCCAGCAGCTTAATTGGGGGGAGAAGTTCACCCCTCCACTTT

abundance: few
d_gene: .
v_gene: TRBV7-9
j_gene: TRBJ2-7
CDR3aa: CASSRVTGWDYEQYF
CDR3nt: TGTGCCAGCAGCCGCGTTACAGGGTGGGACTACGAGCAGTACTTC

abundance: .
d_gene: TRBD1
v_gene: TRBV7-8
j_gene: TRBJ1-2
CDR3aa: CASRHHGSGTGEDYGYTF
CDR3nt: TGTGCCAGCAGGCACCATGGATCCGGGACAGGGGAAGACTATGGCTACACCTTC

abundance: .
d_gene: TRBD2
v_gene: TRBV27
j_gene: TRBJ2-5
CDR3aa: CASSPRTGTRQETQYF
CDR3nt: TGTGCCAGCAGTCCACGGACCGGGACTAGACAAGAGACCCAGTACTTC

abundance: once
d_gene: TRBD1
v_gene: TRBV5-1
j_gene: TRBJ1-2
CDR3aa: CASSPGQGPYGYTF
CDR3nt: TGCGCCAGCAGCCCGGGACAGGGACCCTATGGCTACACCTTC

abundance: once
d_gene: .
v_gene: TRBV29-1
j_gene: TRBJ1-5
CDR3aa: CSVQVNSNQPQHF
CDR3nt: TGCAGCGTACAAGTGAATAGCAATCAGCCCCAGCATTTT

abundance: .
d_gene: TRBD1
v_gene: TRBV7-9
j_gene: TRBJ1-5
CDR3aa: CASSSTGKQPQHF
CDR3nt: TGTGCCAGCAGCTCGACAGGGAAACAGCCCCAGCATTTT

abundance: few
d_gene: TRBD1
v_gene: TRBV5-1
j_gene: TRBJ2-2
CDR3aa: CASSFGPGGRDTGELFF
CDR3nt: TGCGCCAGCAGCTTTGGTCCAGGGGGCCGTGACACCGGGGAGCTGTTTTTT

abundance: .
d_gene: .
v_gene: TRBV4-1
j_gene: TRBJ2-7
CDR3aa: CASSQDFIGEQYF
CDR3nt: TGCGCCAGCAGCCAAGATTTCATTGGGGAGCAGTACTTC

abundance: few
d_gene: .
v_gene: TRBV6-1
j_gene: TRBJ2-3
CDR3aa: CASSEALLTDTQYF
CDR3nt: TGTGCCAGCAGTGAAGCGCTACTGACAGATACGCAGTATTTT

abundance: few
d_gene: .
v_gene: TRBV30
j_gene: TRBJ1-1
CDR3aa: CAWSSRGNTEAFF
CDR3nt: TGTGCCTGGAGTAGTAGGGGGAACACTGAAGCTTTCTTT

abundance: .
d_gene: .
v_gene: TRBV2
j_gene: TRBJ1-2
CDR3aa: CASSEDNTRGYTF
CDR3nt: TGTGCCAGCAGCGAGGACAACACAAGGGGCTACACCTTC

abundance: .
d_gene: .
v_gene: TRBV4-2
j_gene: TRBJ2-3
CDR3aa: CASSGRNADTQYF
CDR3nt: TGTGCCAGCAGCGGCAGGAACGCAGATACGCAGTATTTT

abundance: .
d_gene: .
v_gene: TRBV30
j_gene: TRBJ1-5
CDR3aa: CAWRSGLVDQPQHF
CDR3nt: TGTGCCTGGAGGTCGGGACTAGTAGATCAGCCCCAGCATTTT

abundance: .
d_gene: TRBD2
v_gene: TRBV10-3
j_gene: TRBJ2-3
CDR3aa: CAIAGTSGGGTDTQYF
CDR3nt: TGTGCCATCGCCGGGACTAGCGGGGGGGGCACAGATACGCAGTATTTT

abundance: few
d_gene: .
v_gene: TRBV27
j_gene: TRBJ1-2
CDR3aa: CASSPGGRDYGYTF
CDR3nt: TGTGCCAGCAGTCCCGGGGGCAGGGACTATGGCTACACCTTC

abundance: .
d_gene: TRBD1
v_gene: TRBV29-1
j_gene: TRBJ2-7
CDR3aa: CSVTDRIASYEQYF
CDR3nt: TGCAGCGTTACGGACAGGATAGCCTCCTACGAGCAGTACTTC

abundance: .
d_gene: .
v_gene: TRBV7-8
j_gene: TRBJ1-2
CDR3aa: CASSRNNYGYTF
CDR3nt: TGTGCCAGCAGCCGTAATAACTATGGCTACACCTTC

abundance: few
d_gene: TRBD2
v_gene: TRBV25-1
j_gene: TRBJ2-1
CDR3aa: CASSGAGGPYNEQFF
CDR3nt: TGTGCCAGCAGTGGGGCGGGGGGCCCCTACAATGAGCAGTTCTTC

abundance: .
d_gene: .
v_gene: TRBV6-5
j_gene: TRBJ2-1
CDR3aa: CASPILEQFF
CDR3nt: TGTGCCAGTCCCATACTTGAGCAGTTCTTC

abundance: few
d_gene: .
v_gene: TRBV18
j_gene: TRBJ2-7
CDR3aa: CASSQQDTYEQYF
CDR3nt: TGTGCCAGCTCACAGCAGGACACCTACGAGCAGTACTTC

abundance: .
d_gene: .
v_gene: TRBV27
j_gene: TRBJ1-1
CDR3aa: CASSFSGGKAAFF
CDR3nt: TGTGCCAGCAGTTTTAGTGGAGGGAAAGCGGCTTTCTTT

abundance: .
d_gene: TRBD1
v_gene: TRBV28
j_gene: TRBJ1-5
CDR3aa: CASSKTGGANQPQHF
CDR3nt: TGTGCCAGCAGCAAGACAGGGGGGGCAAATCAGCCCCAGCATTTT

abundance: .
d_gene: .
v_gene: TRBV7-9
j_gene: TRBJ1-4
CDR3aa: CASSFETTNEKLFF
CDR3nt: TGTGCCAGCAGCTTCGAGACAACTAATGAAAAACTGTTTTTT

abundance: few
d_gene: TRBD1
v_gene: TRBV27
j_gene: TRBJ2-3
CDR3aa: CASSLSGTGGDTQYF
CDR3nt: TGTGCCAGCAGTTTATCCGGGACAGGGGGGGATACGCAGTATTTT

abundance: few
d_gene: TRBD1
v_gene: TRBV6-1
j_gene: TRBJ2-7
CDR3aa: CASGLPGQGIYEQYF
CDR3nt: TGTGCCAGCGGATTACCGGGACAGGGAATCTACGAGCAGTACTTC

abundance: .
d_gene: TRBD1
v_gene: TRBV18
j_gene: TRBJ1-4
CDR3aa: CASIRDRDEKLFF
CDR3nt: TGTGCCAGCATCCGGGACAGGGACGAAAAACTGTTTTTT

abundance: few
d_gene: .
v_gene: TRBV13
j_gene: TRBJ1-3
CDR3aa: CASSLFENSGNTIYF
CDR3nt: TGTGCCAGCAGCTTATTCGAGAACTCTGGAAACACCATATATTTT

abundance: once
d_gene: .
v_gene: TRBV5-1
j_gene: TRBJ2-7
CDR3aa: CASSLGSSGQNEQYF
CDR3nt: TGCGCCAGCAGCTTGGGATCGTCAGGCCAGAACGAGCAGTACTTC

abundance: few
d_gene: .
v_gene: TRBV30
j_gene: TRBJ1-5
CDR3aa: CAWSEGEDQPQHF
CDR3nt: TGTGCCTGGAGTGAGGGGGAGGATCAGCCCCAGCATTTT

abundance: few
d_gene: .
v_gene: TRBV10-3
j_gene: TRBJ2-3
CDR3aa: CAISSRRTDTQYF
CDR3nt: TGTGCCATCAGTAGTCGCCGCACAGATACGCAGTATTTT

abundance: .
d_gene: .
v_gene: TRBV7-9
j_gene: TRBJ1-2
CDR3aa: CASSLVGGSGYTF
CDR3nt: TGTGCCAGCAGCTTAGTCGGGGGAAGCGGCTACACCTTC

abundance: .
d_gene: .
v_gene: TRBV29-1
j_gene: TRBJ2-3
CDR3aa: CSVRRGAGDTQYF
CDR3nt: TGCAGCGTCAGACGGGGGGCGGGAGATACGCAGTATTTT

abundance: .
d_gene: .
v_gene: TRBV2
j_gene: TRBJ1-2
CDR3aa: CASTPSAGPNVPYGYTF
CDR3nt: TGTGCCAGCACTCCCTCCGCGGGGCCCAATGTTCCCTATGGCTACACCTTC

abundance: few
d_gene: .
v_gene: TRBV7-2
j_gene: TRBJ1-2
CDR3aa: CASSFLNRVPGYTF
CDR3nt: TGTGCCAGCAGCTTTTTAAACAGGGTACCTGGCTACACCTTC

abundance: .
d_gene: .
v_gene: TRBV10-3
j_gene: TRBJ2-1
CDR3aa: CAIRAVRNEQFF
CDR3nt: TGTGCCATCAGGGCGGTTCGGAATGAGCAGTTCTTC

abundance: .
d_gene: .
v_gene: TRBV5-1
j_gene: TRBJ2-4
CDR3aa: CASSGEQGNIQYF
CDR3nt: TGCGCCAGCAGCGGGGAACAGGGAAACATTCAGTACTTC

abundance: .
d_gene: .
v_gene: TRBV25-1
j_gene: TRBJ1-1
CDR3aa: CASNGVRNTEAFF
CDR3nt: TGTGCCAGCAACGGGGTGAGGAACACTGAAGCTTTCTTT

abundance: few
d_gene: .
v_gene: TRBV4-1
j_gene: TRBJ1-6
CDR3aa: CASSQDQRGAYNSPLHF
CDR3nt: TGCGCCAGCAGCCAAGATCAGAGGGGAGCCTATAATTCACCCCTCCACTTT

abundance: .
d_gene: .
v_gene: TRBV29-1
j_gene: TRBJ2-1
CDR3aa: CSPTVYNEQFF
CDR3nt: TGCAGCCCTACAGTGTACAATGAGCAGTTCTTC

abundance: .
d_gene: TRBD1
v_gene: TRBV5-1
j_gene: TRBJ1-1
CDR3aa: CASSGGQGKTEAFF
CDR3nt: TGCGCCAGCAGCGGTGGACAGGGTAAGACTGAAGCTTTCTTT

abundance: .
d_gene: TRBD1
v_gene: TRBV29-1
j_gene: TRBJ1-3
CDR3aa: CSAVGQGSTIYF
CDR3nt: TGCAGCGCAGTAGGACAGGGAAGCACCATATATTTT

abundance: .
d_gene: .
v_gene: TRBV29-1
j_gene: TRBJ2-7
CDR3aa: CSVAPRLTRDEQYF
CDR3nt: TGCAGCGTCGCTCCAAGACTCACGCGGGACGAGCAGTACTTC

abundance: .
d_gene: .
v_gene: TRBV9
j_gene: TRBJ1-2
CDR3aa: CASSFSDRPHYGYTF
CDR3nt: TGTGCCAGCAGCTTCTCAGACAGGCCCCACTATGGCTACACCTTC